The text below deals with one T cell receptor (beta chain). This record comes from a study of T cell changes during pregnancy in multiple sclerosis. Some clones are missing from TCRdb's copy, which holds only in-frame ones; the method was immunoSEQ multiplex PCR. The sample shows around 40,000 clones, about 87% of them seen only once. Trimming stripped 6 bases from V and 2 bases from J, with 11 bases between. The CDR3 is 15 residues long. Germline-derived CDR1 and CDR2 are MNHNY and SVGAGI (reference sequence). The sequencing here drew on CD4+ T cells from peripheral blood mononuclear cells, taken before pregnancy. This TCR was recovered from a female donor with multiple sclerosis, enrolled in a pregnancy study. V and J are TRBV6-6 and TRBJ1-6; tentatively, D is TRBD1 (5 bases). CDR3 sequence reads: CASRWEGAYNSPLHF. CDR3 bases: TGTGCCAGCAGGTGGGAAGGGGCCTATAATTCACCCCTCCACTTT.